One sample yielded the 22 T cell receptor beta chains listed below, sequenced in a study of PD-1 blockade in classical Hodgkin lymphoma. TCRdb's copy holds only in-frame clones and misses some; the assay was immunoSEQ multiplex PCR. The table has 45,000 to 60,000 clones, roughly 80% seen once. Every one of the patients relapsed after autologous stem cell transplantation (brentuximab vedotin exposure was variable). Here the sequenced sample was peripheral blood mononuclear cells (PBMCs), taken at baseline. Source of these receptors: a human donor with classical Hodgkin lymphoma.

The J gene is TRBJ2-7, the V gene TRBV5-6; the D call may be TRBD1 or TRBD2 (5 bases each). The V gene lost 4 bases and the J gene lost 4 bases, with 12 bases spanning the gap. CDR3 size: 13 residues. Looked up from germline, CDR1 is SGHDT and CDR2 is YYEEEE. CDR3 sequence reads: CASSRDPGYEQYF. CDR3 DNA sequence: TGTGCCAGCAGCAGGGACCCGGGATACGAGCAGTACTTC.

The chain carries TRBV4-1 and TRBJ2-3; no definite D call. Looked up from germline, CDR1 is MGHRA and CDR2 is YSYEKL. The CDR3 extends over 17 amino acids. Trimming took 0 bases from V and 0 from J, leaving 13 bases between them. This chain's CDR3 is CASSQDPSGSSTDTQYF. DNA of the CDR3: TGCGCCAGCAGCCAAGATCCTAGTGGATCTAGCACAGATACGCAGTATTTT.

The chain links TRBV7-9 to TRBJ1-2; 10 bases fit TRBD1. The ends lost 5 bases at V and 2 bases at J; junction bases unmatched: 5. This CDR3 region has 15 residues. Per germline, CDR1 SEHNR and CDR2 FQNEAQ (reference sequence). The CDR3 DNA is TGTGCCAGCAGCGTCCCGGGACAGGGGAACTATGGCTACACCTTC. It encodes CASSVPGQGNYGYTF.

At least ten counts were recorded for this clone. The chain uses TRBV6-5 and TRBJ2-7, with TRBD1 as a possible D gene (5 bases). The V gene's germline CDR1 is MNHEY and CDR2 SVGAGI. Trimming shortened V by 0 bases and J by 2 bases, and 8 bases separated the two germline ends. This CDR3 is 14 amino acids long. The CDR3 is CASSYSRATYEQYF. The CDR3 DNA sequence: TGTGCCAGCAGTTACTCCAGGGCCACCTACGAGCAGTACTTC.

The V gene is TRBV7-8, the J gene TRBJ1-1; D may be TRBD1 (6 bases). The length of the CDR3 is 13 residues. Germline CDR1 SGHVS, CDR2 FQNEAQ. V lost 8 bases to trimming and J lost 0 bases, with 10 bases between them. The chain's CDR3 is CASLRTVNTEAFF. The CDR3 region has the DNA TGTGCCAGCCTTCGGACAGTGAACACTGAAGCTTTCTTT. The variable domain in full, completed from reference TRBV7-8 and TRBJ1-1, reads GAGVSQSPRYKVAKRGQDVALRCDPISGHVSLFWYQQALGQGPEFLTYFQNEAQLDKSGLPSDRFFAERPEGSVSTLKIQRTQQEDSAVYLCASLRTVNTEAFFGQGTRLTVV.

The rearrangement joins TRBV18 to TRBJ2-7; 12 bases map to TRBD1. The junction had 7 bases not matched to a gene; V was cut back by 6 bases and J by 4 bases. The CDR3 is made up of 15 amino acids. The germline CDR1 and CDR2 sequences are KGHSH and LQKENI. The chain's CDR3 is CASSPGTGGMYEQYV. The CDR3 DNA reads TGTGCCAGCTCGCCCGGGACAGGGGGCATGTACGAGCAGTACGTC.

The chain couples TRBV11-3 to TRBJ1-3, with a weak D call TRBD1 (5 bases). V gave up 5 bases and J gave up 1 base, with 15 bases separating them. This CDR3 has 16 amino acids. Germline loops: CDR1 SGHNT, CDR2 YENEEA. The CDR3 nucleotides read TGTGCCAGCAGCCCGACCGCCTGGGGGTCTGGAAACACCATATATTTT. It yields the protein CASSPTAWGSGNTIYF.

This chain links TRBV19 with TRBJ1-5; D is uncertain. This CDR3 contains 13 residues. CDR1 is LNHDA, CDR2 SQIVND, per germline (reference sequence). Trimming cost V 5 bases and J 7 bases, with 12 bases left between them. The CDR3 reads CASSEGIRQPQHF. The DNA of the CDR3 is TGTGCCAGTAGTGAGGGAATAAGACAGCCCCAGCATTTT.

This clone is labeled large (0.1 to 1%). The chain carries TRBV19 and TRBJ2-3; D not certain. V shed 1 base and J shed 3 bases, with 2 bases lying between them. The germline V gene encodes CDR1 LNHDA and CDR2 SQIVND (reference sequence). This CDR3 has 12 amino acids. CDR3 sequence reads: CASSIGTDTQYF. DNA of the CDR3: TGTGCCAGTAGTATAGGTACAGATACGCAGTATTTT.

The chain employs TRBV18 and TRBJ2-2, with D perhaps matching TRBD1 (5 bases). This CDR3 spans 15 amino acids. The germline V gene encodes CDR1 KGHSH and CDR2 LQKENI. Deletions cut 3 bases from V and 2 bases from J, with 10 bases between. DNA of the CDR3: TGTGCCAGCTCACCGGTAGACAGAAACACCGGGGAGCTGTTTTTT. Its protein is CASSPVDRNTGELFF.

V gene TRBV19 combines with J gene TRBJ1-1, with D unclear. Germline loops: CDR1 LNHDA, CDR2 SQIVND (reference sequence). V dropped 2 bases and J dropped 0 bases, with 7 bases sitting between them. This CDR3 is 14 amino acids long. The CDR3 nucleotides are TGTGCCAGTAGTATAATGGGTATGAACACTGAAGCTTTCTTT. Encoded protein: CASSIMGMNTEAFF.

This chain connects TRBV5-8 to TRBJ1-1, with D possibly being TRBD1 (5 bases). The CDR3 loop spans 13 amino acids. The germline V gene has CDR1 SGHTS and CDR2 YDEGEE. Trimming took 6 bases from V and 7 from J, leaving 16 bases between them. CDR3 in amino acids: CASNTGRGGEAFF. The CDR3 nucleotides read TGTGCCAGCAACACAGGACGGGGAGGTGAAGCTTTCTTT.

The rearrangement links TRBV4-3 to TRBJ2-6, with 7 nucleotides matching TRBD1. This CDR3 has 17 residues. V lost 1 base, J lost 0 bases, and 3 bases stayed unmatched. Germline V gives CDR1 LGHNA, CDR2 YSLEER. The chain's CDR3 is CASSQAGGSSGANVLTF. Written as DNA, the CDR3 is TGCGCCAGCAGCCAAGCAGGGGGAAGCTCTGGGGCCAACGTCCTGACTTTC.

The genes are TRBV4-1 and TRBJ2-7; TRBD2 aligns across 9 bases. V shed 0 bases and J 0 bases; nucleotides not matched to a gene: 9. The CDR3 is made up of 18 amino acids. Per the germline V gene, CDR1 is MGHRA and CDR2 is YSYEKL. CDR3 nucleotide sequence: TGCGCCAGCAGCCAAGAGGGGAAGGGGACTAGCTTCTCCTACGAGCAGTACTTC. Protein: CASSQEGKGTSFSYEQYF.

The CDR3, as DNA: TGTGCCAGCAGTTTCCCCCCGGGACAGGACCTCGTTGGCTACACCTTC. Its translation is CASSFPPGQDLVGYTF. This sequence joins TRBV7-9 and TRBJ1-2, with TRBD1 matching over 8 bases. The CDR3 consists of 16 residues. V dropped 6 bases and J dropped 7; count of bases not matched to a gene: 16. Germline loops: CDR1 SEHNR, CDR2 FQNEAQ (reference sequence). Based on the CDR3 plus reference TRBV7-9 and TRBJ1-2, the full variable domain is DTGVSQNPRHKITKRGQNVTFRCDPISEHNRLYWYRQTLGQGPEFLTYFQNEAQLEKSRLLSDRFSAERPKGSFSTLEIQRTEQGDSAMYLCASSFPPGQDLVGYTFGSGTRLTVV.

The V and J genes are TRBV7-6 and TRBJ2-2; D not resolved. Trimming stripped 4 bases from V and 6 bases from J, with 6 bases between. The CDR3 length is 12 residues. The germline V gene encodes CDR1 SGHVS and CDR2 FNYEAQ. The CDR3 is CASSSDAGELFF. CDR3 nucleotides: TGTGCCAGCAGCTCCGACGCCGGGGAGCTGTTTTTT.

CDR3 loop: CASSSEGGSYNEQFF. In DNA, the CDR3 is TGTGCCAGCAGCTCCGAGGGGGGTTCCTACAATGAGCAGTTCTTC. The chain has TRBV5-4 and TRBJ2-1, with D perhaps matching TRBD1 or TRBD2 (6 bases each). The CDR3 loop spans 15 amino acids. Germline lookup yields CDR1 SGHNT and CDR2 YYREEE (reference sequence). V lost 3 bases, J lost 1 base, and 11 bases lay in between. The variable domain in full, completed from reference TRBV5-4 and TRBJ2-1, reads ETGVTQSPTHLIKTRGQQVTLRCSSQSGHNTVSWYQQALGQGPQFIFQYYREEENGRGNFPPRFSGLQFPNYSSELNVNALELDDSALYLCASSSEGGSYNEQFFGPGTRLTVL.

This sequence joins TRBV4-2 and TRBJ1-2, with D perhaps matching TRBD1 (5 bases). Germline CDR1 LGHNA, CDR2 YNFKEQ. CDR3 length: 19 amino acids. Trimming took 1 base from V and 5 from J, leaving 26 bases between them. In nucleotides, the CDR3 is TGTGCCAGCAGCCAAGGAGGCAGGGAGTGGGGGATTGGGGTGTATGGCTACACCTTC. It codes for CASSQGGREWGIGVYGYTF.

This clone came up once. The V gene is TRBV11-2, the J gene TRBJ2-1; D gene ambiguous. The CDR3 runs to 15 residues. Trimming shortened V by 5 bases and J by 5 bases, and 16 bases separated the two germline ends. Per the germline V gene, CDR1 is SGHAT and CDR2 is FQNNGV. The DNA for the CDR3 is TGTGCCAGCAGCCCACTCGGCTGGGTCCACAATGAGCAGTTCTTC. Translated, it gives CASSPLGWVHNEQFF.

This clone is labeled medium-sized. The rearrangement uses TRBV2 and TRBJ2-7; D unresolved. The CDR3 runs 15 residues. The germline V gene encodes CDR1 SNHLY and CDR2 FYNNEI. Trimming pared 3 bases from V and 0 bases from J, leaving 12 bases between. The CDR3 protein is CASSEEQGISYEQYF. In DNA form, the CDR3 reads TGTGCCAGCAGTGAGGAGCAAGGGATCTCCTACGAGCAGTACTTC.

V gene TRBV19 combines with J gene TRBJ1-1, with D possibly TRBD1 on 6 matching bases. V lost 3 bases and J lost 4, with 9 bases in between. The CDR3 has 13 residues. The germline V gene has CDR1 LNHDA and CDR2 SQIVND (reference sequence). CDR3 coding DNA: TGTGCCAGTAGTATGAGCAGGGGCACTGAAGCTTTCTTT. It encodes CASSMSRGTEAFF.

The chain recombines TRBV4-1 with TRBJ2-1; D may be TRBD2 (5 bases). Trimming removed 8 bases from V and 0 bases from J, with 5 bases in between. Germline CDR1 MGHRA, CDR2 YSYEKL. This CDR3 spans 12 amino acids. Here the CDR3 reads CASRGSYNEQFF. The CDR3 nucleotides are TGCGCCAGCCGGGGCTCCTACAATGAGCAGTTCTTC.